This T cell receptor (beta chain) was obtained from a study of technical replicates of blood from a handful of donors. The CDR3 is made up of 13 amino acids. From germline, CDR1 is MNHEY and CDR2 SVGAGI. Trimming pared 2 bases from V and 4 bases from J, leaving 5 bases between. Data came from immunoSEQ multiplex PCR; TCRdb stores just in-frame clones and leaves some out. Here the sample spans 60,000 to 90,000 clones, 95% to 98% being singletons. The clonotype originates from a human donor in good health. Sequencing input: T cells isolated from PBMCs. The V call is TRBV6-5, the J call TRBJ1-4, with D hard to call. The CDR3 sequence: CASSYQDNEKLFF. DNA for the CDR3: TGTGCCAGCAGTTACCAGGATAATGAAAAACTGTTTTTT.